This T cell receptor beta chain was identified in a study of shared clonotypes between healthy human individuals. The data were produced by immunoSEQ multiplex PCR, yet TCRdb's version contains in-frame clones alone and is incomplete. The data hold a few hundred thousand clones, with roughly 70% observed a single time. Trimming removed 1 base from V and 9 bases from J; junction bases left unmatched: 4. Germline CDR1 reads LNHDA; CDR2 reads SQIVND (reference sequence). The CDR3 runs to 13 residues. The J gene is TRBJ2-3, the V gene TRBV19; TRBD1 agrees at 7 bases. The specimen sequenced was memory CD4+ T cells sorted from blood. Regarding subset: CD45RA-negative fraction. The sequence came from a man aged 25-45 years in good health. The CDR3 DNA follows: TGTGCCAGTAGTATAGGACAGGGTGGCACGCAGTATTTT. It is translated as CASSIGQGGTQYF.